Listed here are 28 T cell receptor beta chains from one sample, sequenced in a study of post-analysis software for immune sequencing data. Overall study results and limits: TRBV5-6, TRBV5-1 and TRBV20-1 were among four to six TRBV segments more frequent in patients than controls.

Each TCR beta cDNA library carried unique molecular identifiers. Each CDR3 protein gets one entry after TCRdb re-called the PCR reads with MiXCR. The sample records about 770,000 distinct CDR3 sequences, under 60% being singletons. Antigens of these TCRs are unknown. Sequencing was done on a sample of blood. These receptors all stem from a girl between 10 and 17 years old with multiple sclerosis.

This clonotype was picked up a small number of times. The chain joins TRBV6-5 to TRBJ2-7; weak D call: TRBD2 (5 bases). V shed 5 bases and J shed 0 bases, with 11 bases lying between them. Germline assignment: CDR1 MNHEY and CDR2 SVGAGI. The CDR3 is 14 amino acids. Here the CDR3 reads CASSPGESSYEQYF. The CDR3, as DNA: TGTGCCAGCAGTCCCGGGGAGAGCTCCTACGAGCAGTACTTC.

The chain links TRBV20-1 to TRBJ1-6, with 11 bases fitting TRBD1. The germline CDR1 and CDR2 sequences are DFQATT and SNEGSKA (reference sequence). Trimming removed 6 bases from V and 8 bases from J; junction bases left unmatched: 6. The CDR3 spans 14 residues. The CDR3 region is CSAGDRGIDSPLHF. DNA for the CDR3: TGCAGTGCAGGGGACAGGGGGATCGATTCACCCCTCCACTTT.

J is TRBJ2-5 and V is TRBV7-9, with 8 bases matching TRBD1. Judging by the DNA end, TRBJ2-7 fits better; the J call may be wrong. The CDR3 is made up of 12 amino acids. Germline V CDR1 and CDR2: SEHNR, FQNEAQ (reference sequence). The CDR3 coding sequence is TGTGCCAGCAGGGGCACAGGGGGCGAGCAGTACTTC. Residues: CASRGTGGEQYF.

V gene TRBV5-1 combines with J gene TRBJ1-2; D call uncertain. Germline V gene lookup returns CDR1 SGHRS and CDR2 YFSETQ. Trimming took off 0 bases at V and 0 bases at J, with 9 bases between the two ends. The length of the CDR3 is 15 residues. The CDR3 spells CASSLGGDTNYGYTF. The DNA of the CDR3 is TGCGCCAGCAGCTTGGGGGGAGATACTAACTATGGCTACACCTTC.

This clonotype came up once. The V gene is TRBV7-8, the J gene TRBJ2-3, with TRBD2 identical over 11 bases. This CDR3 has 17 residues. Germline V gives CDR1 SGHVS, CDR2 FQNEAQ. Trimming cost V 5 bases and J 6 bases; bases outside gene matches: 13. The CDR3 region is CASSPRGLAGGYDTQYF. DNA for the CDR3: TGTGCCAGCAGCCCCCGCGGGCTAGCGGGAGGCTATGATACGCAGTATTTT. The full variable domain, its missing parts supplied by reference TRBV7-8 and TRBJ2-3, is GAGVSQSPRYKVAKRGQDVALRCDPISGHVSLFWYQQALGQGPEFLTYFQNEAQLDKSGLPSDRFFAERPEGSVSTLKIQRTQQEDSAVYLCASSPRGLAGGYDTQYFGPGTRLTVL.

A few counts support this clonotype. The chain recombines TRBV24-1 with TRBJ2-5; TRBD2 aligns across 7 bases. V shed 1 base, J shed 4 bases, and the junction held 5 bases outside the gene matches. CDR1 KGHDR and CDR2 SFDVKD come from the germline V gene. The CDR3 sequence is 15 residues long. CDR3 sequence: CATSDFAGAGETQYF. CDR3 DNA: TGTGCCACCAGTGATTTTGCGGGAGCCGGAGAGACCCAGTACTTC.

This clonotype was observed once. The chain employs TRBV7-3 and TRBJ2-5; TRBD1 aligns across 7 bases. CDR3 length: 14 residues. With V trimmed by 5 bases and J by 3 bases, 6 bases remained unmatched. Germline V gives CDR1 SGHTA, CDR2 FQGTGA. CDR3 loop: CASSATGSKETQYF. The CDR3 DNA reads TGTGCCAGCAGCGCGACAGGGTCAAAAGAGACCCAGTACTTC.

The sample holds a few counts of this clonotype. The genes are TRBV3-1 and TRBJ1-2; D is ambiguous. CDR3 length equals 13 residues. Germline CDR1 and CDR2: LGHDT and YNNKEL (reference sequence). Trimming removed 8 bases at V and 0 bases at J, with 10 bases between. For the CDR3, the DNA is TGTGCCAGCCAATCGACGGCTAACTATGGCTACACCTTC. Its translation is CASQSTANYGYTF.

The sample holds a few counts of this clonotype. The chain links TRBV29-1 to TRBJ2-4; TRBD1 matches 11 bases. The last part of the DNA fits TRBJ2-7 better; the J call may be wrong. The CDR3 covers 17 residues. The germline CDR1 and CDR2 sequences are SQVTM and ANQGSEA. In nucleotides, the CDR3 is TGCAGCGTTGCGGGGACAGGGGGGAGTCCACTAGTTTCCGAGCAGTACTTC. It is translated as CSVAGTGGSPLVSEQYF.

V usage is TRBV13 and J usage is TRBJ2-3; no clear D gene. V lost 3 bases and J 4 bases, leaving 8 bases between the germline ends. Looked up from germline, CDR1 is PRHDT and CDR2 is FYEKMQ (reference sequence). The CDR3 sequence is 13 residues long. CDR3 residues: CASSLVFADTQYF. The CDR3 DNA is TGTGCCAGCAGCTTGGTCTTCGCAGATACGCAGTATTTT. The full variable domain, completed using reference TRBV13 and TRBJ2-3, is AAGVIQSPRHLIKEKRETATLKCYPIPRHDTVYWYQQGPGQDPQFLISFYEKMQSDKGSIPDRFSAQQFSDYHSELNMSSLELGDSALYFCASSLVFADTQYFGPGTRLTVL.

The chain uses TRBV7-9 and TRBJ2-5, with TRBD1 matching over 9 bases. The J call may not be correct, given that the DNA end is closer to TRBJ2-7. Germline loops: CDR1 SEHNR, CDR2 FQNEAQ (reference sequence). The CDR3 loop spans 19 amino acids. The CDR3 is CASSFFRGNPGQGAYEQYF. The CDR3 coding sequence is TGTGCCAGCAGCTTCTTTCGAGGTAACCCGGGACAGGGTGCCTACGAGCAGTACTTC.

The chain's CDR3 is CASSWTSKATTDTQYF. CDR3 coding DNA: TGTGCCAGCAGTTGGACTAGTAAGGCGACCACAGATACGCAGTATTTT. The chain carries TRBV27 and TRBJ2-3; TRBD2 matches at 7 bases. CDR1 and CDR2 (germline): MNHEY, SMNVEV (reference sequence). This CDR3 region has 16 residues. J lost 2 bases, V lost 4 bases, and 9 bases had no gene match.

CDR3 in DNA: TGTGCCAGCAGCTTAACCGGGGCAGGGAGACTCTACACCTTC. This sequence encodes CASSLTGAGRLYTF. This chain joins TRBV7-9 and TRBJ1-2; TRBD1 might be the D (5 bases). The CDR3 has 14 amino acids. Germline V gene data show CDR1 as SEHNR and CDR2 as FQNEAQ (reference sequence). Trimming stripped 2 bases from V and 10 bases from J, with 17 bases between.

This chain connects TRBV20-1 to TRBJ2-1; TRBD2 matches at 14 bases. The CDR3 runs 17 residues. Germline CDR1 and CDR2: DFQATT and SNEGSKA (reference sequence). Trimming removed 6 bases from V and 0 bases from J; junction bases left unmatched: 7. The DNA for the CDR3 is TGCAGTGCACGGACTAGCGGGGGGTTTCTCTCCTACAATGAGCAGTTCTTC. Its translation is CSARTSGGFLSYNEQFF.

The rearrangement links TRBV20-1 to TRBJ2-5, with 14 positions matching TRBD2. CDR1 DFQATT and CDR2 SNEGSKA come from the germline V gene (reference sequence). This CDR3 is built from 16 residues. V shed 6 bases and J 4 bases; nucleotides not matched to a gene: 10. The CDR3 DNA reads as TGCAGTGCCTCCGGACTAGCGGGAGGAGAGGGAGAGACCCAGTACTTC. Translating gives CSASGLAGGEGETQYF.

The chain recombines TRBV9 with TRBJ2-5; TRBD2 matches 7 bases. V lost 1 base to trimming and J lost 7 bases; unmatched junction nucleotides: 7. Germline-derived CDR1 and CDR2 are SGDLS and YYNGEE. This CDR3 is built from 14 residues. Here the CDR3 reads CASSVSGRGGTQYF. CDR3 nucleotide sequence: TGTGCCAGCAGCGTAAGTGGGAGGGGCGGGACCCAGTACTTC. The full variable domain, its missing parts supplied by reference TRBV9 and TRBJ2-5, is DSGVTQTPKHLITATGQRVTLRCSPRSGDLSVYWYQQSLDQGLQFLIQYYNGEERAKGNILERFSAQQFPDLHSELNLSSLELGDSALYFCASSVSGRGGTQYFGPGTRLLVL.

The chain links TRBV20-1 to TRBJ2-1, with D unresolved. CDR3 length equals 13 residues. Germline lookup yields CDR1 DFQATT and CDR2 SNEGSKA (reference sequence). V lost 2 bases, J lost 4 bases, and 9 bases lay in between. The CDR3 is CSARSLYYNEQFF. CDR3 DNA sequence: TGCAGTGCTAGATCCCTTTATTACAATGAGCAGTTCTTC.

This clonotype was counted between two and nine times. The chain employs TRBV12-3 or TRBV12-4 and TRBJ2-1; 14 bases line up with TRBD2. V gave up 1 base and J gave up 4 bases; unmatched junction bases: 6. This CDR3 region has 18 residues. CDR3 amino acids: CASSLGGLAGAGYNEQFF. CDR3 sequence (DNA): TGTGCCAGCAGTTTAGGGGGACTAGCGGGGGCCGGGTACAATGAGCAGTTCTTC.

The rearrangement uses TRBV6-1 and TRBJ1-4, with no clear D. The CDR3 is 15 residues long. Trimming shortened V by 1 base and J by 5 bases, and 11 bases separated the two germline ends. CDR1 and CDR2 (germline): MNHNS, SASEGT. This chain's CDR3 is CASSEEVGQNEKLFF. CDR3 DNA: TGTGCCAGCAGTGAAGAAGTTGGGCAGAATGAAAAACTGTTTTTT.

The table lists this clonotype with a count of one. The chain uses TRBV6-6 and TRBJ2-6; the D is unclear. Germline values: CDR1 MNHNY, CDR2 SVGAGI (reference sequence). V was clipped by 10 bases and J by 1 base, with 11 bases between them. The CDR3 has 14 amino acids. CDR3 residues: CATHSRSGANVLTF. In DNA form, the CDR3 reads TGTGCCACGCACAGTAGGTCTGGGGCCAACGTCCTGACTTTC.

This chain connects TRBV28 to TRBJ2-5, with 8 positions matching TRBD2. With 6 bases clipped from V and 11 bases from J, the junction kept 17 bases outside the gene matches. Germline V gene data show CDR1 as MDHEN and CDR2 as SYDVKM. The CDR3 runs 15 residues. CDR3 sequence (DNA): TGTGCCAGCAGGCATGCGGCTAGCGGGCCGTATAAGCAGTACTTC. It translates to CASRHAASGPYKQYF.

The chain combines TRBV12-3 or TRBV12-4 with TRBJ2-4, with D hard to call. V was trimmed by 8 bases and J by 6 bases, leaving 23 bases between them. The CDR3 length is 16 residues. The CDR3 protein is CASAPPTGPSINIQYF. CDR3 nucleotide sequence: TGTGCCAGCGCGCCCCCCACCGGGCCTTCTATAAACATTCAGTACTTC.

This chain joins TRBV28 and TRBJ2-1; D might be TRBD2 (6 bases). Germline CDR1 MDHEN, CDR2 SYDVKM. The V and J ends lost 7 bases and 5 bases respectively, with 18 bases between them. The CDR3 is made up of 15 amino acids. Written as DNA, the CDR3 is TGTGCCAGCATCCCCCTGGGAGGAGAAAACAATGAGCAGTTCTTC. Translation: CASIPLGGENNEQFF.

The CDR3, as DNA: TGTGCCAGCAGCTTAACCCCGACGACTTACAATGAGCAGTTCTTC. This translates into CASSLTPTTYNEQFF. The chain combines TRBV7-3 with TRBJ2-1; D not resolved. The CDR3 contains 15 residues. Trimming cost V 0 bases and J 4 bases, with 10 bases left between them. The V gene's germline CDR1 is SGHTA and CDR2 FQGTGA. Variable domain in full (rest from reference TRBV7-3 and TRBJ2-1): GAGVSQTPSNKVTEKGKYVELRCDPISGHTALYWYRQSLGQGPEFLIYFQGTGAADDSGLPNDRFFAVRPEGSVSTLKIQRTERGDSAVYLCASSLTPTTYNEQFFGPGTRLTVL.

V and J are TRBV29-1 and TRBJ1-1; no clear D gene. Germline-derived CDR1 and CDR2 are SQVTM and ANQGSEA. This CDR3 region has 15 residues. Trimming left V 1 base short and J 1 base short, with 13 bases between. CDR3 amino acids: CSVEGAFPKNTEAFF. The CDR3 DNA is TGCAGCGTTGAAGGGGCGTTCCCCAAGAACACTGAAGCTTTCTTT. The full variable domain, with the rest looked up from reference TRBV29-1 and TRBJ1-1, is SAVISQKPSRDICQRGTSLTIQCQVDSQVTMMFWYRQQPGQSLTLIATANQGSEATYESGFVIDKFPISRPNLTFSTLTVSNMSPEDSSIYLCSVEGAFPKNTEAFFGQGTRLTVV.

The chain combines TRBV7-2 with TRBJ2-1; TRBD2 is a possible D gene (5 bases). CDR3 length: 14 residues. V was pared by 1 base and J by 9 bases, with 13 bases between. CDR1 is SGHTA, CDR2 FQGNSA, per germline. This CDR3 reads CASSLGTGWVEQFF. DNA for the CDR3: TGTGCCAGCAGCTTAGGGACGGGATGGGTTGAGCAGTTCTTC.

This clonotype was detected a few times. This sequence joins TRBV20-1 and TRBJ2-3; TRBD1 matches at 7 bases. Germline V gene sequence: CDR1 DFQATT, CDR2 SNEGSKA (reference sequence). The CDR3 is 15 residues long. J lost 4 bases, V lost 6 bases, and 13 bases had no gene match. The CDR3 DNA sequence: TGCAGTGCAGACAGCTGGGACAGACTATCAGATACGCAGTATTTT. Amino acid sequence: CSADSWDRLSDTQYF.

This chain connects TRBV7-2 to TRBJ1-2; TRBD1 might be the D (5 bases). V was clipped by 2 bases and J by 2 bases, with 12 bases between them. Germline-derived CDR1 and CDR2 are SGHTA and FQGNSA. The CDR3 runs 15 residues. CDR3 region: CASSLLQRGNYGYTF. The CDR3 coding sequence is TGTGCCAGCAGCTTATTACAGAGGGGAAACTATGGCTACACCTTC.